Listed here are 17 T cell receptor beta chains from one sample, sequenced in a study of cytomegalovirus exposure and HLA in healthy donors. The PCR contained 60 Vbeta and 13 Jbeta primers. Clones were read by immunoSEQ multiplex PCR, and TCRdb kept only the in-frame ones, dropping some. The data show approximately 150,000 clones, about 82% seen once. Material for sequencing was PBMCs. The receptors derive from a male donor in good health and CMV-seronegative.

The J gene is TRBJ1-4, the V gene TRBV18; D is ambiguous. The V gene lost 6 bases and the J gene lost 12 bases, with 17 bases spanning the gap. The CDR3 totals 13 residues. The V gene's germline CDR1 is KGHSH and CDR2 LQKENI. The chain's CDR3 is CASSERQIGELFF. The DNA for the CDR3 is TGTGCCAGCTCGGAGAGGCAGATAGGCGAACTGTTTTTT. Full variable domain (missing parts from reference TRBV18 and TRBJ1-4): NAGVMQNPRHLVRRRGQEARLRCSPMKGHSHVYWYRQLPEEGLKFMVYLQKENIIDESGMPKERFSAEFPKEGPSILRIQQVVRGDSAAYFCASSERQIGELFFGSGTQLSVL.

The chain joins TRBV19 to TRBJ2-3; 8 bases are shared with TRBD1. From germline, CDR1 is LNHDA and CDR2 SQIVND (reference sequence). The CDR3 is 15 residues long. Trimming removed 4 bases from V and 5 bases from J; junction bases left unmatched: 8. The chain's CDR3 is CASSKRQGAGDTQYF. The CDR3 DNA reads TGTGCCAGTAGTAAGCGGCAGGGGGCCGGAGATACGCAGTATTTT.

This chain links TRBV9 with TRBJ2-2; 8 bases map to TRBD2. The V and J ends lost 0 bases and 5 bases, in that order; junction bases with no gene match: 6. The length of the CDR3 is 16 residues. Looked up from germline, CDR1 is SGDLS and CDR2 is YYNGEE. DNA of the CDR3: TGTGCCAGCAGCGTAGACCGGGGGGGCCGGACCGGGGAGCTGTTTTTT. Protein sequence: CASSVDRGGRTGELFF.

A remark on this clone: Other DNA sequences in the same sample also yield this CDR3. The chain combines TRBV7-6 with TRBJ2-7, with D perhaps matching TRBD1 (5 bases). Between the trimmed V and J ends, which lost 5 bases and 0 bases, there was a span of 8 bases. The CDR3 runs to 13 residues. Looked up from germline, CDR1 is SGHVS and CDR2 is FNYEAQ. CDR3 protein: CASSLDSSYEQYF. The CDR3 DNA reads TGTGCCAGCAGCCTAGACAGCTCCTACGAGCAGTACTTC.

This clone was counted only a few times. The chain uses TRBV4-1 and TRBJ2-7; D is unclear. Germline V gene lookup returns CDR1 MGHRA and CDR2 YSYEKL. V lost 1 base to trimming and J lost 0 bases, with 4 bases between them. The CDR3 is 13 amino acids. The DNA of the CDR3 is TGCGCCAGCAGCCAAGGGCCCTCCTACGAGCAGTACTTC. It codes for CASSQGPSYEQYF.

Written as DNA, the CDR3 is TGCGCCAGCAGCGGACAAATGGACGGCGAAGCTTTCTTT. Its protein is CASSGQMDGEAFF. The genes are TRBV4-1 and TRBJ1-1; D might be TRBD1 (5 bases). Germline V gene lookup returns CDR1 MGHRA and CDR2 YSYEKL. This CDR3 spans 13 amino acids. V was trimmed by 5 bases and J by 8 bases, leaving 15 bases between them.

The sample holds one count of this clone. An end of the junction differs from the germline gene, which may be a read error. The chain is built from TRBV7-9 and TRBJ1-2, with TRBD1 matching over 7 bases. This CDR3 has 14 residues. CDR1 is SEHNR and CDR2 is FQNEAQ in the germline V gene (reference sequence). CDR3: CSSSLARGSLGYTF. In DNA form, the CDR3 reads TGTTCCAGCAGCTTAGCCAGGGGGAGCTTAGGCTACACCTTC.

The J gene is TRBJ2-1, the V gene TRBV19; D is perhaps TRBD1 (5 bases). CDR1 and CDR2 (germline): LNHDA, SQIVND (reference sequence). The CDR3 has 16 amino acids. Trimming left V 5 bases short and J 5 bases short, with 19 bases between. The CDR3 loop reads CASSAQGSQYDNEQFF. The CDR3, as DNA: TGTGCCAGTAGTGCCCAGGGCAGTCAATACGACAATGAGCAGTTCTTC.

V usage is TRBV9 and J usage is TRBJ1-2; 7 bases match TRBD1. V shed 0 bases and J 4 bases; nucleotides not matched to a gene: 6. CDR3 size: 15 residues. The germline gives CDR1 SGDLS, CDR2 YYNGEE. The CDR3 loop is CASSVATGAPYGYTF. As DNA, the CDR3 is TGTGCCAGCAGCGTAGCTACAGGGGCCCCCTATGGCTACACCTTC.

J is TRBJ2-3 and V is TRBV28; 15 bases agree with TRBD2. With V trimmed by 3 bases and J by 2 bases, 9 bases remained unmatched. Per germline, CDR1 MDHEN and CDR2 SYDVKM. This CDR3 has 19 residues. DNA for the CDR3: TGTGCCAGCAGTTTTGAGCCGGGACTAGCGGGAGGCTTCACAGATACGCAGTATTTT. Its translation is CASSFEPGLAGGFTDTQYF.

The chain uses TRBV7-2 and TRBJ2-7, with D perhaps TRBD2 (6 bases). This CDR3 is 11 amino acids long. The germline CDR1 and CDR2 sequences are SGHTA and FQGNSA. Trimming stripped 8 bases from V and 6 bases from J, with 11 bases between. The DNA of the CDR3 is TGTGCCAGCGGACGCGGGGCCGAGCAGTACTTC. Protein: CASGRGAEQYF. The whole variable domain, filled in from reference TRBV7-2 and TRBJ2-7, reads GAGVSQSPSNKVTEKGKDVELRCDPISGHTALYWYRQSLGQGLEFLIYFQGNSAPDKSGLPSDRFSAERTGGSVSTLTIQRTQQEDSAVYLCASGRGAEQYFGPGTRLTVT.

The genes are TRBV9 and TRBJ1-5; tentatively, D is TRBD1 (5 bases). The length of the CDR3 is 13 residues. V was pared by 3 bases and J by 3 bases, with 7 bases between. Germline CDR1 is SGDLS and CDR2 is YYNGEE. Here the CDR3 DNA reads TGTGCCAGCAGCGCGACAGCCAATCAGCCCCAGCATTTT. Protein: CASSATANQPQHF. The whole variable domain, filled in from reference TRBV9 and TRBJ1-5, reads DSGVTQTPKHLITATGQRVTLRCSPRSGDLSVYWYQQSLDQGLQFLIQYYNGEERAKGNILERFSAQQFPDLHSELNLSSLELGDSALYFCASSATANQPQHFGDGTRLSIL.

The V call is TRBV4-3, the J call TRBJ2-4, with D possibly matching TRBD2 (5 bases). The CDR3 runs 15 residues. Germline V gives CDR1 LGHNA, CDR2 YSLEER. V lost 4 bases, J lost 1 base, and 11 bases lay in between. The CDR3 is CASSPRAGAKNIQYF. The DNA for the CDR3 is TGCGCCAGCAGCCCTAGGGCGGGCGCCAAAAACATTCAGTACTTC.

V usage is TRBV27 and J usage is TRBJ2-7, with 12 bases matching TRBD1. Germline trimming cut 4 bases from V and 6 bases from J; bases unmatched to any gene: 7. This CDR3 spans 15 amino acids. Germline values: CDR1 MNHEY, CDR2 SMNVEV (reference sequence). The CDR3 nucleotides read TGTGCCAGCAGTTCCGCCGGGACAGGGGGCTTCGAGCAGTACTTC. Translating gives CASSSAGTGGFEQYF.

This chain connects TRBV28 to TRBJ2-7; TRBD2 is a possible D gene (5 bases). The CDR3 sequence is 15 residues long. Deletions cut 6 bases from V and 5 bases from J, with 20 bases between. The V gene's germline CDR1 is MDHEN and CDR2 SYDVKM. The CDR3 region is CASSTPGLPSHEQYF. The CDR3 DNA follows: TGTGCCAGCAGCACTCCGGGGTTACCCAGTCACGAGCAGTACTTC.

The CDR3 spells CASSIQRSAGANVLTF. CDR3 nucleotides: TGCGCCAGCTCCATACAGCGGAGCGCTGGGGCCAACGTCCTGACTTTC. V is TRBV10-2 and J is TRBJ2-6; tentatively, D is TRBD2 (5 bases). With 8 bases removed from V and 2 bases from J, the gap between germline ends came to 16 bases. The germline V gene has CDR1 WSHSY and CDR2 SAAADI. The CDR3 extends over 16 amino acids.

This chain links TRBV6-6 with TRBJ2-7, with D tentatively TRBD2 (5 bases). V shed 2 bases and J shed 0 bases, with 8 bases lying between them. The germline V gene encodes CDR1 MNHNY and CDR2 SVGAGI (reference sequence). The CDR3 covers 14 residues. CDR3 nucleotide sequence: TGTGCCAGCAGTTACGGTAGCGCCTCCTACGAGCAGTACTTC. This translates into CASSYGSASYEQYF.